This entry lists 3 T cell receptor beta chains sequenced from one sample in a study of a mutant IDH1 vaccine in newly diagnosed glioma. The sample's time point: week 5, during vaccination. It was 300 ug of mutant IDH1 20-mer peptide that made up each vaccine dose, given with topical imiquimod. This table comes from immunoSEQ multiplex PCR, and its TCRdb copy is limited to in-frame clones, with some not included. The sample lists tens of thousands of clones, about four fifths occurring once. The antigens for these receptors are not known. Specimen: PBMCs, collected from a glioma patient whose treatment included an IDH1 peptide vaccine. The receptors come from a man aged 30 to 45 with glioma.

The V call is TRBV27, the J call TRBJ2-2; D unclear. CDR3 size: 12 residues. Looked up from germline, CDR1 is MNHEY and CDR2 is SMNVEV (reference sequence). Trimming removed 5 bases at V and 2 bases at J, with 3 bases between. Here the CDR3 DNA reads TGTGCCAGCAGTCCTAACACCGGGGAGCTGTTTTTT. Its translation is CASSPNTGELFF.

V usage is TRBV2 and J usage is TRBJ1-1; 9 bases fit TRBD1. Germline values: CDR1 SNHLY, CDR2 FYNNEI. CDR3 length: 15 residues. The V segment lost 6 bases and the J segment 4 bases; nucleotides outside the gene matches: 9. CDR3 protein: CASSEQGAGGTEAFF. The CDR3 coding sequence is TGTGCCAGCAGCGAACAGGGGGCTGGTGGCACTGAAGCTTTCTTT.

The chain is built from TRBV25-1 and TRBJ1-4; 9 positions match TRBD1. The V gene end was trimmed by 2 bases and the J gene end by 8 bases; junction bases not matched to a gene: 6. In germline, CDR1 is MGHDK, CDR2 SYGVNS. The CDR3 has 15 residues. The CDR3 protein is CASSETGTGNEKLFF. The CDR3 nucleotides are TGTGCCAGCAGTGAAACCGGGACAGGGAACGAAAAACTGTTTTTT. Drawing the rest from reference TRBV25-1 and TRBJ1-4, the complete variable domain is EADIYQTPRYLVIGTGKKITLECSQTMGHDKMYWYQQDPGMELHLIHYSYGVNSTEKGDLSSESTVSRIRTEHFPLTLESARPSHTSQYLCASSETGTGNEKLFFGSGTQLSVL.